This TCR beta chain is from a study of blood T cell repertoires in COVID-19. Overall study: The United States, Italy and Spain provided the acute and convalescent COVID-19 samples.

Under the authors' procedure: Researchers report that nucleated cell counts were estimated from reference gene primer amplification. Assay used: immunoSEQ multiplex PCR; TCRdb lists only in-frame clones, some missing. V and J calls and clone size follow that table, whereas D and trimming were derived from the DNA. The sample has some 66,000 clones, around 89% seen once. CDR1 and CDR2 from the germline V gene are SGHRS and YFSETQ. The CDR3 spans 14 residues. V was clipped by 0 bases and J by 5 bases; unmatched bases: 3. Specimen: peripheral blood. V and J are TRBV5-1 and TRBJ1-1; 8 nucleotides line up with TRBD1. This clonotype originated in a woman aged 60-75 years with acute or convalescent COVID-19. The CDR3 loop is CASSLDWTGTEAFF. DNA for the CDR3: TGCGCCAGCAGCTTGGATTGGACAGGGACTGAAGCTTTCTTT. The entire variable domain, with the rest obtained from reference TRBV5-1 and TRBJ1-1, is as follows: KAGVTQTPRYLIKTRGQQVTLSCSPISGHRSVSWYQQTPGQGLQFLFEYFSETQRNKGNFPGRFSGRQFSNSRSEMNVSTLELGDSALYLCASSLDWTGTEAFFGQGTRLTVV.